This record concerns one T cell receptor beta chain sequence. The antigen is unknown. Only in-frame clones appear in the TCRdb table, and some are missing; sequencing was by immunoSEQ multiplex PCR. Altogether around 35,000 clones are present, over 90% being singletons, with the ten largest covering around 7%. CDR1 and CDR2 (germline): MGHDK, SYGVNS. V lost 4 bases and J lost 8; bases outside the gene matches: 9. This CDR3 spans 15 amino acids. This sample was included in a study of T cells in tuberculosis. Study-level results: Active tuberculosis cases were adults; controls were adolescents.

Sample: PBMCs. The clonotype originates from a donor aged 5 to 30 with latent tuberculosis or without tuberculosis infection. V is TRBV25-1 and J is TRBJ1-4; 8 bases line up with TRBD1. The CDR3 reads CASSGRQGTWEKLFF. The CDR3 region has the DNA TGTGCCAGCAGTGGACGACAGGGGACATGGGAAAAACTGTTTTTT.